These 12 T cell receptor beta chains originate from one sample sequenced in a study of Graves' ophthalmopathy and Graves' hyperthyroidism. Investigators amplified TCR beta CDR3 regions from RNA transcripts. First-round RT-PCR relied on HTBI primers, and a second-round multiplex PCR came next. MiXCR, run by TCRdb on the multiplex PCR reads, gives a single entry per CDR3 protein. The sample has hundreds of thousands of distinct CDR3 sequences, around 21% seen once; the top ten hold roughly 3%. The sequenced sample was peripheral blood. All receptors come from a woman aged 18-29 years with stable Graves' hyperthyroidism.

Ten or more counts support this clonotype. The CDR3 sequence is CASRGAVVYGYTF. In DNA, the CDR3 is TGTGCCAGCAGAGGGGCAGTCGTCTATGGCTACACCTTC. V usage is TRBV6-1 and J usage is TRBJ1-2, with a weak D call TRBD1 (5 bases). Trimming took 6 bases from V and 4 from J, leaving 12 bases between them. Germline lookup yields CDR1 MNHNS and CDR2 SASEGT. The CDR3 is 13 amino acids.

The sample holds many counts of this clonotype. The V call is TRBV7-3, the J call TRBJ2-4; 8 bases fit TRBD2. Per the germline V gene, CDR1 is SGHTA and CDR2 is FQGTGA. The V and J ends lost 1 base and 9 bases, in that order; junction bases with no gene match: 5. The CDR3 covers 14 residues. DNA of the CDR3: TGTGCCAGCAGCTTAAATAGCGGGACCAGCATTCAGTACTTC. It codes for CASSLNSGTSIQYF.

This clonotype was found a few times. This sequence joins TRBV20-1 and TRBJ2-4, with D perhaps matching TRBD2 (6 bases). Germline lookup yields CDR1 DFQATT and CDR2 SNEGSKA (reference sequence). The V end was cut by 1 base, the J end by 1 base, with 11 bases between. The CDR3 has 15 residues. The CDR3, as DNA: TGCAGTGCTAGAGCGGGAGCGGTGGCCAAAAACATTCAGTACTTC. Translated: CSARAGAVAKNIQYF.

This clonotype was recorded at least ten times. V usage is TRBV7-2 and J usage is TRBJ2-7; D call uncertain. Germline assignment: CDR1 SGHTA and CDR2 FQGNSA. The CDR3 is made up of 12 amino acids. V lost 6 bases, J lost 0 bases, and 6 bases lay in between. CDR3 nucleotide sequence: TGTGCCAGCAGTTCCCTCTCCTACGAGCAGTACTTC. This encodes CASSSLSYEQYF.

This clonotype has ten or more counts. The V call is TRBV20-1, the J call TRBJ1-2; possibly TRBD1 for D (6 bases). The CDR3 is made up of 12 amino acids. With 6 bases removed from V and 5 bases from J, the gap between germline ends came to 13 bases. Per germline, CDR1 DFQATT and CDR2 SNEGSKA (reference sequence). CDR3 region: CSAQQGGYGYTF. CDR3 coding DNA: TGCAGTGCCCAACAGGGAGGGTATGGCTACACCTTC.

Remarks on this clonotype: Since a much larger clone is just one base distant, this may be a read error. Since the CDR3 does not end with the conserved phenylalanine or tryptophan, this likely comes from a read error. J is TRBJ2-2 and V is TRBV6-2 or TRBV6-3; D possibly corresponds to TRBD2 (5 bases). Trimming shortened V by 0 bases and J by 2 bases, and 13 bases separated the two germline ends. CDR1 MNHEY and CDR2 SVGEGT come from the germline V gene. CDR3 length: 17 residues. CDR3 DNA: TGTGCCAGCAGTTACTCGGGCGCAGAGGGCAACACCGGGGAGCTGTTTTTG. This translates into CASSYSGAEGNTGELFL.

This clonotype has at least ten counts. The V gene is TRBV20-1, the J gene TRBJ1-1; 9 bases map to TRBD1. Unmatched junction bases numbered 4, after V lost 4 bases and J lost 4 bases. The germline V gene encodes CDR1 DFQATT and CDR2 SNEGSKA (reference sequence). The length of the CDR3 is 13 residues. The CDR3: CSATGTGFTEAFF. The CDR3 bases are TGCAGTGCTACCGGGACAGGGTTCACTGAAGCTTTCTTT.

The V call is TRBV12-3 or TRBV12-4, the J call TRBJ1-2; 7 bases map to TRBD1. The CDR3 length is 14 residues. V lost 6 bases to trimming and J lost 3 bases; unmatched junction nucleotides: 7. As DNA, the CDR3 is TGTGCCAGCAGCAATCCGACAGGGTACTATGGCTACACCTTC. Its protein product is CASSNPTGYYGYTF.

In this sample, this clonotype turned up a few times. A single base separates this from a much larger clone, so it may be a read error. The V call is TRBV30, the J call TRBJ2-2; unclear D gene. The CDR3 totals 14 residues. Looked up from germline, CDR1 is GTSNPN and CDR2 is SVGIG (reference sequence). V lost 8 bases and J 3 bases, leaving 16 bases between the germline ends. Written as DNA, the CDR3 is TGTGCCCGGAATTTGGTCCTTGACACCGGGGAGCTGTTTTTT. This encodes CARNLVLDTGELFF.

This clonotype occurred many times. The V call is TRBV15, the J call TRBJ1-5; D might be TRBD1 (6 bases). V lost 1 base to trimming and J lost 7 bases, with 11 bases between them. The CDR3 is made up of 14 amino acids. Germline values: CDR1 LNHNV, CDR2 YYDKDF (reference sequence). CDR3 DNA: TGTGCCACCAGCAGAGCGGGGGGCAGGCAGCCCCAGCATTTT. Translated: CATSRAGGRQPQHF.

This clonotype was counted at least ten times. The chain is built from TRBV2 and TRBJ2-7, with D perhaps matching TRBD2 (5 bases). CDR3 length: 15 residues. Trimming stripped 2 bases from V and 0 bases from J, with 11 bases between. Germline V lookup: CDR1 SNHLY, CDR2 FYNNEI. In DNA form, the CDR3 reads TGTGCCAGCAGTGAACAGGACTGGAGCTCCTACGAGCAGTACTTC. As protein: CASSEQDWSSYEQYF.

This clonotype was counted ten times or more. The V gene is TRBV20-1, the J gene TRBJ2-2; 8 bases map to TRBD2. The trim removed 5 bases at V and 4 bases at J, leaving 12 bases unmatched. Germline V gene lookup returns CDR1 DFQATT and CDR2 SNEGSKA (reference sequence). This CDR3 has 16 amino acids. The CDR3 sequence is CSASIRREGRTGELFF. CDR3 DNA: TGCAGTGCTTCCATTAGACGGGAGGGCCGCACCGGGGAGCTGTTTTTT.